The rows below give T cell receptor beta chains drawn from one sample of a study of cytomegalovirus exposure and HLA in healthy donors. Sequencing used immunoSEQ multiplex PCR; TCRdb keeps in-frame clones, though not all of them. This sample has about 130,000 clones, with 65% to 80% found just once. Input material: PBMCs. The receptor source for this set is a male donor in good health and CMV-seropositive. The CDR3 runs from the conserved cysteine through the conserved F or W. D genes are given only for firm matches. Clone size appears in some rows only: once, few, many, or a class for an expanded clone.

V gene: TRBV18; D gene: TRBD2; J gene: TRBJ2-1; clone size: once; CDR3 protein: CASSPGLASLFNEQFF; CDR3 DNA: TGTGCCAGCTCACCGGGACTAGCGTCGCTCTTCAATGAGCAGTTCTTC
V gene: TRBV11-1; D gene: .; J gene: TRBJ1-1; clone size: .; CDR3 protein: CASSTPTRGYTEAFF; CDR3 DNA: TGTGCCAGCAGCACTCCCACGCGGGGCTACACTGAAGCTTTCTTT
V gene: TRBV5-1; D gene: TRBD2; J gene: TRBJ2-3; clone size: .; CDR3 protein: CASSLAAGGGPDTQYF; CDR3 DNA: TGCGCCAGCAGCTTGGCCGCGGGCGGGGGGCCTGATACGCAGTATTTT
V gene: TRBV19; D gene: .; J gene: TRBJ1-5; clone size: once; CDR3 protein: CASSRFNQPQHF; CDR3 DNA: TGTGCCAGTAGTCGTTTTAATCAGCCCCAGCATTTT
V gene: TRBV28; D gene: TRBD2; J gene: TRBJ2-2; clone size: .; CDR3 protein: CASSLPRLAAGELFF; CDR3 DNA: TGTGCCAGCAGTCTCCCCCGACTAGCCGCCGGGGAGCTGTTTTTT
V gene: TRBV6-1; D gene: .; J gene: TRBJ2-6; clone size: many; CDR3 protein: CASSGYSSGANGLTF; CDR3 DNA: TGTGCCAGCAGTGGATACAGCTCTGGGGCCAACGGCCTGACTTTC
V gene: TRBV4-2; D gene: TRBD2; J gene: TRBJ2-3; clone size: few; CDR3 protein: CASSQGVGLAGAGDTQYF; CDR3 DNA: TGTGCCAGCAGCCAAGGGGTGGGACTAGCGGGGGCTGGGGATACGCAGTATTTT
V gene: TRBV30; D gene: TRBD1; J gene: TRBJ2-2; clone size: .; CDR3 protein: CAWTTFGTGRNTGELFF; CDR3 DNA: TGTGCCTGGACTACATTCGGGACAGGGAGAAACACCGGGGAGCTGTTTTTT
V gene: TRBV18; D gene: TRBD1; J gene: TRBJ2-7; clone size: .; CDR3 protein: CASSPQGGEYEQYF; CDR3 DNA: TGTGCCAGCTCACCACAAGGGGGCGAATACGAGCAGTACTTC
V gene: TRBV5-1; D gene: .; J gene: TRBJ1-5; clone size: .; CDR3 protein: CASSLAGVGQPQHF; CDR3 DNA: TGCGCCAGCAGCTTGGCCGGGGTGGGACAGCCCCAGCATTTT
V gene: TRBV28; D gene: .; J gene: TRBJ1-5; clone size: .; CDR3 protein: CASSPLDRFNQPQHF; CDR3 DNA: TGTGCCAGCAGCCCCCTAGACAGGTTCAATCAGCCCCAGCATTTT
V gene: TRBV28; D gene: TRBD1; J gene: TRBJ1-5; clone size: .; CDR3 protein: CASSPRTGRNQPQHF; CDR3 DNA: TGTGCCAGCAGTCCCCGGACAGGGCGAAATCAGCCCCAGCATTTT
V gene: TRBV4-2; D gene: TRBD1; J gene: TRBJ1-2; clone size: .; CDR3 protein: CASSQNRGNYGYTF; CDR3 DNA: TGTGCCAGCAGCCAAAACAGGGGGAACTATGGCTACACCTTC
V gene: TRBV16; D gene: TRBD1; J gene: TRBJ1-4; clone size: .; CDR3 protein: CASSQSGQGGGSREKLFF; CDR3 DNA: TGTGCCAGCAGCCAATCGGGACAGGGTGGTGGTTCGCGGGAAAAACTGTTTTTT
V gene: TRBV5-4; D gene: .; J gene: TRBJ2-5; clone size: .; CDR3 protein: CASSLGPVDNEETQYF; CDR3 DNA: TGTGCCAGCAGCTTGGGGCCCGTGGACAACGAAGAGACCCAGTACTTC
V gene: TRBV27; D gene: .; J gene: TRBJ2-6; clone size: .; CDR3 protein: CASSLGQPISGANVLTF; CDR3 DNA: TGTGCCAGCAGTTTAGGGCAGCCTATCTCTGGGGCCAACGTCCTGACTTTC
V gene: TRBV5-6; D gene: .; J gene: TRBJ1-1; clone size: .; CDR3 protein: CASSLQGGITEAFF; CDR3 DNA: TGTGCCAGCAGCTTGCAGGGAGGGATCACTGAAGCTTTCTTT